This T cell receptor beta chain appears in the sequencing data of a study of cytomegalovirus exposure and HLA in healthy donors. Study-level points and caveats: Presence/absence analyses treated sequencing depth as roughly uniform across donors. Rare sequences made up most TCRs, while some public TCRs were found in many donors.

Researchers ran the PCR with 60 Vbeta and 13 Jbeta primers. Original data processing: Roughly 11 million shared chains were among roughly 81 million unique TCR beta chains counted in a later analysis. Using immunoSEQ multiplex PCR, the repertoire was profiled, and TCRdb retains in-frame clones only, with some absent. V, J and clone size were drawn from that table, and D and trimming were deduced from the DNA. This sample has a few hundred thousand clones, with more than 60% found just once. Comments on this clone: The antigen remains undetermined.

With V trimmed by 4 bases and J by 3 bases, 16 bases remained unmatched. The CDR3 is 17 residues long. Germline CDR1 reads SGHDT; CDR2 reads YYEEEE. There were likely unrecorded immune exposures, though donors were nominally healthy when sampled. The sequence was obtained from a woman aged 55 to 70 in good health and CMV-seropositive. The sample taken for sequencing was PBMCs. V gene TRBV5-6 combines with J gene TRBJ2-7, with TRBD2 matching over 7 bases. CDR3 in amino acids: CASSPAGQGLLFYEQYF. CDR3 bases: TGTGCCAGCAGCCCAGCGGGGCAGGGCTTATTATTCTACGAGCAGTACTTC.